This T cell receptor (beta chain) was sequenced in a study of blood T cell repertoires in COVID-19. Germline lookup yields CDR1 MNHEY and CDR2 SVGAGI. This CDR3 is built from 15 residues. The V and J ends lost 0 bases and 3 bases, in that order; junction bases with no gene match: 4. The authors' processing: Scientists estimated how many nucleated cells there were by amplifying reference gene primers. Only in-frame clones appear in the TCRdb table, and some are missing; sequencing was by immunoSEQ multiplex PCR. V and J calls and clone size come straight from that table; D and trimming were deduced from the DNA. The sample lists more than 85,000 clones, approximately 84% occurring once.

This TCR was sampled from a man in his sixties or seventies with acute or convalescent COVID-19. The chain is built from TRBV6-5 and TRBJ2-7; 8 nucleotides match TRBD2. The sequencing sample was made of peripheral blood. The CDR3: CASSYSQGLGYEQYF. The CDR3 region has the DNA TGTGCCAGCAGTTACTCACAGGGACTAGGCTACGAGCAGTACTTC.